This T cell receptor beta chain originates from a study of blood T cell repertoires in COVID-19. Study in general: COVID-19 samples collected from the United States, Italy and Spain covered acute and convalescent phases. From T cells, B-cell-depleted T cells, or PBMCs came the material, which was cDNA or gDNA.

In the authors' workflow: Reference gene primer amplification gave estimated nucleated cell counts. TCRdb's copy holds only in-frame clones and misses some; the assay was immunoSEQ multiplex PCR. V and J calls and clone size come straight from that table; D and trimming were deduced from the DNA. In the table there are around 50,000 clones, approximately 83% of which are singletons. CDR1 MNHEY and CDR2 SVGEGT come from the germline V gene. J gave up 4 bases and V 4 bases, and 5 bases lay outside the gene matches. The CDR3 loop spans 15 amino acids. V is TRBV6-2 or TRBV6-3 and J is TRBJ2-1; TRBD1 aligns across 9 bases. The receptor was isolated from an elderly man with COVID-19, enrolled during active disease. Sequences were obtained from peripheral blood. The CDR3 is CASSSDRGVYNEQFF. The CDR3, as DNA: TGTGCCAGCAGTTCGGACAGGGGCGTTTACAATGAGCAGTTCTTC.